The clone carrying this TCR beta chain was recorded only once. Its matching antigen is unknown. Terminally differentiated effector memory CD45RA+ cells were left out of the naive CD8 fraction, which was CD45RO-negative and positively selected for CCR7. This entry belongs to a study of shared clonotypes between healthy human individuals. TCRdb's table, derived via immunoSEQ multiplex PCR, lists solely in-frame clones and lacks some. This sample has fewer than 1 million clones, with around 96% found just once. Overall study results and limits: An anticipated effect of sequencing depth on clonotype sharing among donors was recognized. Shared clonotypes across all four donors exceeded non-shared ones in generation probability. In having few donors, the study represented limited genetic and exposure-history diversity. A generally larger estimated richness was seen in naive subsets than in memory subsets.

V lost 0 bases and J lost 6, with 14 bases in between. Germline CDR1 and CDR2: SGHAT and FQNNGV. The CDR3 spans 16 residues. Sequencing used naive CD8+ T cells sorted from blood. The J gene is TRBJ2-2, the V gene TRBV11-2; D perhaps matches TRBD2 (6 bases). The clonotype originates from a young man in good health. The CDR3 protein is CASSLEFAGRPGELFF. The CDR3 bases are TGTGCCAGCAGCTTAGAGTTCGCAGGGAGGCCCGGGGAGCTGTTTTTT.